What follows are 17 T cell receptor beta chains derived from one specimen sequenced in a study of CD8+ T cells in alopecia areata. Treatment defined: oral pan-JAK inhibitor, 5-10 mg twice daily. cDNA reverse transcribed from extracted RNA served as the sequencing template. Generated by immunoSEQ multiplex PCR, the TCRdb table keeps only in-frame clones and is missing some. The sample carries around 120,000 clones, roughly 55% recorded once. Sequencing was performed on CD4+ T cells sorted from blood, taken at week 4, from a patient treated with tofacitinib. The receptors stem from a human donor with alopecia areata.

This clone was seen only a few times. J is TRBJ1-5 and V is TRBV29-1; D is unresolved. The V gene lost 5 bases and the J gene lost 4 bases, with 15 bases spanning the gap. The length of the CDR3 is 14 residues. Per the germline V gene, CDR1 is SQVTM and CDR2 is ANQGSEA. The CDR3 sequence: CSVRIGESNQPQHF. The CDR3, as DNA: TGCAGCGTTCGCATTGGGGAGTCAAATCAGCCCCAGCATTTT. The whole variable domain, remainder taken from reference TRBV29-1 and TRBJ1-5, is SAVISQKPSRDICQRGTSLTIQCQVDSQVTMMFWYRQQPGQSLTLIATANQGSEATYESGFVIDKFPISRPNLTFSTLTVSNMSPEDSSIYLCSVRIGESNQPQHFGDGTRLSIL.

The genes are TRBV7-3 and TRBJ2-2; D gene ambiguous. V gave up 2 bases and J gave up 1 base, with 5 bases separating them. CDR3 length equals 14 residues. Germline CDR1 SGHTA, CDR2 FQGTGA. The CDR3 region is CASSLVMNTGELFF. The CDR3 region has the DNA TGTGCCAGCAGCTTAGTTATGAACACCGGGGAGCTGTTTTTT. The variable domain in full, completed from reference TRBV7-3 and TRBJ2-2, reads GAGVSQTPSNKVTEKGKYVELRCDPISGHTALYWYRQSLGQGPEFLIYFQGTGAADDSGLPNDRFFAVRPEGSVSTLKIQRTERGDSAVYLCASSLVMNTGELFFGEGSRLTVL.

This clone was picked up a small number of times. The rearrangement links TRBV7-3 to TRBJ2-7, with 7 bases matching TRBD1. In germline, CDR1 is SGHTA, CDR2 FQGTGA. V lost 1 base to trimming and J lost 1 base; unmatched junction nucleotides: 4. The CDR3 has 15 amino acids. CDR3 in amino acids: CASSLKGAGSYEQYF. CDR3 sequence (DNA): TGTGCCAGCAGCTTAAAGGGGGCAGGATCCTACGAGCAGTACTTC.

This clone was seen a handful of times. The rearrangement uses TRBV11-2 and TRBJ2-3, with 7 bases that match TRBD2. Germline CDR1 SGHAT, CDR2 FQNNGV. V shed 1 base and J 2 bases; nucleotides not matched to a gene: 6. The CDR3 has 16 amino acids. The CDR3 DNA reads as TGTGCCAGCAGCTTAGTCGCGGGAGTGGACACAGATACGCAGTATTTT. Protein sequence: CASSLVAGVDTDTQYF. The whole variable domain, filled in from reference TRBV11-2 and TRBJ2-3, reads EAGVAQSPRYKIIEKRQSVAFWCNPISGHATLYWYQQILGQGPKLLIQFQNNGVVDDSQLPKDRFSAERLKGVDSTLKIQPAKLEDSAVYLCASSLVAGVDTDTQYFGPGTRLTVL.

The V gene is TRBV7-2, the J gene TRBJ2-3, with D uncertain. The CDR3 has 15 residues. V shed 5 bases and J shed 8 bases, with 20 bases lying between them. The germline V gene has CDR1 SGHTA and CDR2 FQGNSA. The CDR3 reads CASSQNIGGPGTQYF. The DNA for the CDR3 is TGTGCCAGCAGCCAAAACATTGGTGGCCCGGGTACGCAGTATTTT.

The chain couples TRBV6-1 to TRBJ1-1; D remains ambiguous. Germline values: CDR1 MNHNS, CDR2 SASEGT. The CDR3 spans 12 residues. V lost 7 bases, J lost 4 bases, and 10 bases lay in between. In nucleotides, the CDR3 is TGTGCCAGCACCTCCTACGGCACTGAAGCTTTCTTT. Its translation is CASTSYGTEAFF.

The chain employs TRBV28 and TRBJ1-1; TRBD1 aligns across 8 bases. After removal of 2 bases from V and 11 bases from J, the junction contained 7 bases not matched to a gene. Germline-derived CDR1 and CDR2 are MDHEN and SYDVKM. The CDR3 is made up of 13 amino acids. The chain's CDR3 is CASSLGRGQSAFF. Written as DNA, the CDR3 is TGTGCCAGCAGTTTAGGCAGGGGGCAATCGGCTTTCTTT.

The genes are TRBV9 and TRBJ2-5; 12 bases agree with TRBD2. V lost 3 bases and J lost 1; bases outside the gene matches: 7. The CDR3 runs to 17 residues. From germline, CDR1 is SGDLS and CDR2 YYNGEE. DNA for the CDR3: TGTGCCAGCAGCGAAGGGCTAGCGGGAGGGGGCCAAGAGACCCAGTACTTC. Protein sequence: CASSEGLAGGGQETQYF.

This rearrangement joins TRBV27 to TRBJ1-2, with TRBD1 identical over 9 bases. J lost 5 bases, V lost 5 bases, and 6 bases had no gene match. The CDR3 loop spans 14 amino acids. Germline V lookup: CDR1 MNHEY, CDR2 SMNVEV (reference sequence). This CDR3 reads CASSAPGQGYGYTF. The CDR3 DNA reads as TGTGCCAGCAGTGCGCCGGGACAGGGATATGGCTACACCTTC.

This clone was found a few times. The V call is TRBV29-1, the J call TRBJ1-1, with unresolved D. CDR1 and CDR2 (germline): SQVTM, ANQGSEA. The CDR3 is made up of 14 amino acids. Trimming left V 7 bases short and J 2 bases short, with 17 bases between. DNA for the CDR3: TGCAGCGCTCGGCCTTCTGTTAGTAACACTGAAGCTTTCTTT. Residues: CSARPSVSNTEAFF.

The chain couples TRBV29-1 to TRBJ1-5; 10 bases map to TRBD1. CDR3 size: 13 residues. The germline gives CDR1 SQVTM, CDR2 ANQGSEA. After removal of 7 bases from V and 4 bases from J, the junction contained 4 bases not matched to a gene. The CDR3 DNA is TGCAGCGCCGGGACAGGGGCAAATCAGCCCCAGCATTTT. Translated: CSAGTGANQPQHF. The variable domain in full, with the rest retrieved from reference TRBV29-1 and TRBJ1-5, is SAVISQKPSRDICQRGTSLTIQCQVDSQVTMMFWYRQQPGQSLTLIATANQGSEATYESGFVIDKFPISRPNLTFSTLTVSNMSPEDSSIYLCSAGTGANQPQHFGDGTRLSIL.

To note about this clone: The junction departs from the called germline gene at one end, perhaps through a read error. The V gene is TRBV29-1, the J gene TRBJ1-4, with TRBD1 matching over 7 bases. The CDR3 is 13 residues long. CDR1 and CDR2 (germline): SQVTM, ANQGSEA. CDR3 sequence reads: CSVAPTGQGQTIF. The DNA of the CDR3 is TGCAGCGTCGCCCCTACCGGCCAGGGACAGACAATATTT.

This chain connects TRBV2 to TRBJ1-5, with no clear D. The CDR3 spans 15 residues. Trimming shortened V by 4 bases and J by 1 base, and 11 bases separated the two germline ends. Germline V gene data show CDR1 as SNHLY and CDR2 as FYNNEI. CDR3 coding DNA: TGTGCCAGCAGTGTTGAGGGTTGGAGCAATCAGCCCCAGCATTTT. This gives the protein CASSVEGWSNQPQHF.

The rearrangement links TRBV5-1 to TRBJ2-1; D is uncertain. This CDR3 spans 13 amino acids. Germline V CDR1 and CDR2: SGHRS, YFSETQ. The V end lost 2 bases, the J end lost 6 bases, and 9 bases lay between the germline ends. The CDR3 loop is CASSFWGSNEQFF. The CDR3 bases are TGCGCCAGCAGCTTCTGGGGAAGCAATGAGCAGTTCTTC.

This rearrangement joins TRBV30 to TRBJ1-5; D is perhaps TRBD1 (5 bases). V lost 0 bases to trimming and J lost 1 base, with 16 bases between them. The CDR3 is 17 amino acids. The germline V gene has CDR1 GTSNPN and CDR2 SVGIG (reference sequence). DNA for the CDR3: TGTGCCTGGAGTGTAGGGACGGAGATTACGAGCAATCAGCCCCAGCATTTT. As protein: CAWSVGTEITSNQPQHF.

This sequence joins TRBV4-1 and TRBJ1-3; the match to TRBD1 covers 9 bases. This CDR3 region has 17 residues. Unmatched junction bases numbered 8, after V lost 5 bases and J lost 0 bases. Per germline, CDR1 MGHRA and CDR2 YSYEKL. Written as DNA, the CDR3 is TGCGCCAGCAGCTCAACAGGGGGCCATAGCTCTGGAAACACCATATATTTT. This gives the protein CASSSTGGHSSGNTIYF.

The chain links TRBV7-2 to TRBJ2-7; D is unresolved. The CDR3 runs to 14 residues. The germline V gene encodes CDR1 SGHTA and CDR2 FQGNSA. Between the trimmed V and J ends, which lost 1 base and 1 base, there was a span of 8 bases. CDR3 in DNA: TGTGCCAGCAGCTTAGGAGTAGATTCCTACGAGCAGTACTTC. Its protein product is CASSLGVDSYEQYF. The full variable domain, completed using reference TRBV7-2 and TRBJ2-7, is GAGVSQSPSNKVTEKGKDVELRCDPISGHTALYWYRQSLGQGLEFLIYFQGNSAPDKSGLPSDRFSAERTGGSVSTLTIQRTQQEDSAVYLCASSLGVDSYEQYFGPGTRLTVT.